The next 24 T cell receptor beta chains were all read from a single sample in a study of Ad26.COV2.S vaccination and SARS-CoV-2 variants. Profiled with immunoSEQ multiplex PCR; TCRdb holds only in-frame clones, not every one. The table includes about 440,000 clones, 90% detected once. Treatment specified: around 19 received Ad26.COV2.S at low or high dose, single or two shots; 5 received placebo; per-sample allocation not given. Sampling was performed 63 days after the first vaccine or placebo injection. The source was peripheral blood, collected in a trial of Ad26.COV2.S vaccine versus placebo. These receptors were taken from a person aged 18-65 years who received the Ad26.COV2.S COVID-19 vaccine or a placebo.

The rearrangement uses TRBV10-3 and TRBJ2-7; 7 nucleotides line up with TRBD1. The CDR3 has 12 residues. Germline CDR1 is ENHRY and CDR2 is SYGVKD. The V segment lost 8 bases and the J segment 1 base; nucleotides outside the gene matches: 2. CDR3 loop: CAIAGGSYEQYF. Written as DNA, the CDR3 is TGTGCCATCGCAGGGGGTTCCTACGAGCAGTACTTC.

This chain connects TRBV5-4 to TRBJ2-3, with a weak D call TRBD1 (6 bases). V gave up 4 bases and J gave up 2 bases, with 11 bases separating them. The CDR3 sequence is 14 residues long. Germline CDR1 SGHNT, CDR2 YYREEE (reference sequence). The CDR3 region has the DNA TGTGCCAGCAGCGGGGGCCTAGTCACAGATACGCAGTATTTT. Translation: CASSGGLVTDTQYF.

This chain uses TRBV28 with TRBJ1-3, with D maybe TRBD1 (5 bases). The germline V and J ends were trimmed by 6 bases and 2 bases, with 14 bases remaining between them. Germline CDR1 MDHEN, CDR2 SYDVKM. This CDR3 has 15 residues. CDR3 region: CASRPPGRTGNTIYF. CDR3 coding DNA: TGTGCCAGCAGACCGCCGGGACGCACTGGAAACACCATATATTTT. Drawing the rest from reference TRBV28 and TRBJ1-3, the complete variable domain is DVKVTQSSRYLVKRTGEKVFLECVQDMDHENMFWYRQDPGLGLRLIYFSYDVKMKEKGDIPEGYSVSREKKERFSLILESASTNQTSMYLCASRPPGRTGNTIYFGEGSWLTVV.

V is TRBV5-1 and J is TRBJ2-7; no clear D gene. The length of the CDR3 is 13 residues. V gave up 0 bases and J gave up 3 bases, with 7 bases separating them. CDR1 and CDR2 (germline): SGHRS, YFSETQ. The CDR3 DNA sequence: TGCGCCAGCAGCTTGGCCCAGTTCTACGAGCAGTACTTC. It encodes CASSLAQFYEQYF.

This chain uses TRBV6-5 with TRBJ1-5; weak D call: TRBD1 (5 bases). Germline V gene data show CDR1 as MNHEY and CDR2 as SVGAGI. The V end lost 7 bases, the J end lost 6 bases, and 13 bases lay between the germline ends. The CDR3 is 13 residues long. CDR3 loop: CASIQGFGQPQHF. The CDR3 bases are TGTGCCAGCATCCAGGGTTTCGGTCAGCCCCAGCATTTT.

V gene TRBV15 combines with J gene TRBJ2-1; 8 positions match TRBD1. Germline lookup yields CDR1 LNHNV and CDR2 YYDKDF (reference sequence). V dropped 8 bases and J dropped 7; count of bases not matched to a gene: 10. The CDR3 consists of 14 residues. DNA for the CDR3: TGTGCCACCTGTGACAGGGGTGGGAGGAATGAGCAGTTCTTC. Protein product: CATCDRGGRNEQFF.

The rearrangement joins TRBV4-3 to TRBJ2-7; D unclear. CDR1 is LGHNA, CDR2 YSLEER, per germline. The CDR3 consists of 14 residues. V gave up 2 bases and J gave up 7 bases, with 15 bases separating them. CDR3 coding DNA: TGCGCCAGCAGCCAATCCAGTGCAGAGGTGGAGCAGTACTTC. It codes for CASSQSSAEVEQYF.

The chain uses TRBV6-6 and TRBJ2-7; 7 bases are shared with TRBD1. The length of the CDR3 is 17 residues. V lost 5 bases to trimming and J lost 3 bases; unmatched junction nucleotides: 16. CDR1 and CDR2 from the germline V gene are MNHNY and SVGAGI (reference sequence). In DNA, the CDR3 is TGTGCCAGCAGTCGCTCAATTTGGGGACAGAGACTCTACGAGCAGTACTTC. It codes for CASSRSIWGQRLYEQYF.

The CDR3 protein is CASIRMWQGDEQYF. In DNA form, the CDR3 reads TGTGCCAGCATCCGGATGTGGCAGGGCGACGAGCAGTACTTC. The chain combines TRBV5-6 with TRBJ2-7; D may be TRBD1 (5 bases). V was cut by 6 bases and J by 5 bases, with 18 bases left in between. Germline loops: CDR1 SGHDT, CDR2 YYEEEE. The CDR3 is 14 residues long.

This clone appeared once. CDR3 loop: CASRRDIWVGYTF. In nucleotides, the CDR3 is TGTGCCAGCAGACGAGACATCTGGGTGGGCTACACCTTC. V usage is TRBV5-6 and J usage is TRBJ1-2, with unresolved D. Trimming shortened V by 5 bases and J by 8 bases, and 16 bases separated the two germline ends. This CDR3 has 13 amino acids. Germline V lookup: CDR1 SGHDT, CDR2 YYEEEE.

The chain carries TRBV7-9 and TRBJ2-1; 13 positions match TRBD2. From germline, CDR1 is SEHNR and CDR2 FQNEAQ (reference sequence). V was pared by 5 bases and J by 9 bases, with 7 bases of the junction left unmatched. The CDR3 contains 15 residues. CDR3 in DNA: TGTGCCAGCAGCCCCCGGACTAGCGGGAGTTCTGAGCAGTTCTTC. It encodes CASSPRTSGSSEQFF. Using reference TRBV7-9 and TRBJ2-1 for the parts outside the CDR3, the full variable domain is DTGVSQNPRHKITKRGQNVTFRCDPISEHNRLYWYRQTLGQGPEFLTYFQNEAQLEKSRLLSDRFSAERPKGSFSTLEIQRTEQGDSAMYLCASSPRTSGSSEQFFGPGTRLTVL.

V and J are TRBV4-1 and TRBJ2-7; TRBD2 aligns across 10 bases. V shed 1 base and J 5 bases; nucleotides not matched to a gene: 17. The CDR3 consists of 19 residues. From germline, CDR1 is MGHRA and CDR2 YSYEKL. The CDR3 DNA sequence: TGCGCCAGCAGCCAAGGCCCACTTTTTAAGCGGGAGGGCCGTGACGAGCAGTACTTC. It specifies CASSQGPLFKREGRDEQYF.

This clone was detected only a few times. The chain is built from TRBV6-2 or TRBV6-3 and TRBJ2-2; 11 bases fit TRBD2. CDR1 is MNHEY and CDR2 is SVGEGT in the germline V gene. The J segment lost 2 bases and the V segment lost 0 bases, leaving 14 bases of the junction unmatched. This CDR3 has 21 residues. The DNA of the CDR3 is TGTGCCAGCAGTTACTCGAGTACCCCCGGGACTAGCGGTTATAACACCGGGGAGCTGTTTTTT. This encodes CASSYSSTPGTSGYNTGELFF.

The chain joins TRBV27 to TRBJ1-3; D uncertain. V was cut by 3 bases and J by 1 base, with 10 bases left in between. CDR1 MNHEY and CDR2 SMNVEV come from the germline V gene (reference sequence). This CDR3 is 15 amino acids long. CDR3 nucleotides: TGTGCCAGCAGTTTCCGAGGGCATTCTGGAAACACCATATATTTT. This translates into CASSFRGHSGNTIYF.

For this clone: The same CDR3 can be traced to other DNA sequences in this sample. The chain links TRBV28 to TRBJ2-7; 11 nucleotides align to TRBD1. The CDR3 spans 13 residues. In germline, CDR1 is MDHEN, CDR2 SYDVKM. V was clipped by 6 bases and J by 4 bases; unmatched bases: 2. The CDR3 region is CASSRDRGYEQYF. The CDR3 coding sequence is TGTGCCAGCAGCCGGGACAGGGGGTACGAGCAGTACTTC.

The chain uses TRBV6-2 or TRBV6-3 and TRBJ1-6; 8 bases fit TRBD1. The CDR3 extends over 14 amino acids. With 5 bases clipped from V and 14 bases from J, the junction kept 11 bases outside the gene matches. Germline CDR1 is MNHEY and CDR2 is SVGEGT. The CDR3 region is CASSPSGQGGTLHF. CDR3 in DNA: TGTGCCAGCAGTCCATCCGGACAGGGCGGAACCCTCCACTTT.

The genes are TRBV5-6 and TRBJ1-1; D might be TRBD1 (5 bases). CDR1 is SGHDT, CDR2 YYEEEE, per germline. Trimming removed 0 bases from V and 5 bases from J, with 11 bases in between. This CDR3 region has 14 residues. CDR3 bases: TGTGCCAGCAGCTTGGTCAGGGAGGGTACTGAAGCTTTCTTT. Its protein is CASSLVREGTEAFF.

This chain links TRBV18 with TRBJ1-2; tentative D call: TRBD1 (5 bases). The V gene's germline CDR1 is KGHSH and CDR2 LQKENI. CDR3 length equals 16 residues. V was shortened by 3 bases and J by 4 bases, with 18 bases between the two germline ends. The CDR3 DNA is TGTGCCAGCTCACCCGCCGGCGGGACCGCTCCCTATGGCTACACCTTC. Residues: CASSPAGGTAPYGYTF.

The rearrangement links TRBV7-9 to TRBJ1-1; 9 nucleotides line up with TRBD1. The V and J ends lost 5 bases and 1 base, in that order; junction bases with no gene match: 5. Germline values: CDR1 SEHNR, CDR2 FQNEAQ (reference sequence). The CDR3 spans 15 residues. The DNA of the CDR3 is TGTGCCAGCAGCACGCGGGACAGGGCGAACACTGAAGCTTTCTTT. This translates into CASSTRDRANTEAFF.

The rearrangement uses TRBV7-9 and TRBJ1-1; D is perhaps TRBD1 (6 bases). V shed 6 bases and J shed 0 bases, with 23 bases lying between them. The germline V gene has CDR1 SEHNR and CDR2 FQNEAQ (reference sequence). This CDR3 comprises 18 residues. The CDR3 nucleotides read TGTGCCAGCAGTCAGGTACCACAAAGCAGGGGCATGAACACTGAAGCTTTCTTT. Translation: CASSQVPQSRGMNTEAFF.

In DNA form, the CDR3 reads TGTGCCAGCAGCGTGTCAGCGGGATTCGCCTACGAGCAGTACTTC. Translating it yields CASSVSAGFAYEQYF. The chain is built from TRBV9 and TRBJ2-7; TRBD2 matches 7 bases. Looked up from germline, CDR1 is SGDLS and CDR2 is YYNGEE. The V gene end was trimmed by 2 bases and the J gene end by 2 bases; junction bases not matched to a gene: 7. The CDR3 has 15 amino acids.

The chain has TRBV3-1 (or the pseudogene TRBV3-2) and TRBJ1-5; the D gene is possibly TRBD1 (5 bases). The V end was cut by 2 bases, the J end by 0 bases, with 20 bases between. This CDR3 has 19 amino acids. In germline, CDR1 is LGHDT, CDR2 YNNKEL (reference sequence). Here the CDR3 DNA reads TGTGCCAGCAGCCAACTGGAGAGGGGCCCCGGATTTAGCAATCAGCCCCAGCATTTT. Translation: CASSQLERGPGFSNQPQHF.

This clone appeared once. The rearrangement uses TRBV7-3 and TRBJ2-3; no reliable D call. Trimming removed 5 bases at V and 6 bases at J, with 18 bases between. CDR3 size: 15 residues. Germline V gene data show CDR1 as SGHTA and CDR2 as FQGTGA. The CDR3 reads CASSPTDNGFDTQYF. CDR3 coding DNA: TGTGCCAGCAGCCCCACCGACAACGGTTTTGATACGCAGTATTTT.

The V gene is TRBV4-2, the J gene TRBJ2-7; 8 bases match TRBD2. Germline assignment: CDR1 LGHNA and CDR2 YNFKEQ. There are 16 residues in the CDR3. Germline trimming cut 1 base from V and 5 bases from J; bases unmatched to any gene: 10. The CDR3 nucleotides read TGTGCCAGCAGCCAAGGGGTGGCGGGAGGAAGAGACGAGCAGTACTTC. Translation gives CASSQGVAGGRDEQYF.